These T cell receptor beta chains were read from a single sample in a study of shared clonotypes between healthy human individuals. Profiling relied on immunoSEQ multiplex PCR, and the TCRdb table lists in-frame clones only, not all of them. The top ten hold roughly 22% of the sample, which has approximately 720,000 clones, roughly nine tenths seen once. What was sequenced was naive CD8+ T cells sorted from blood. These receptors were collected from a man aged 25 to 40 in good health. The CDR3 runs from the conserved cysteine through the conserved F or W. D genes are given only for firm matches. Expanded clones get a size class; other rows say once, few or many, or leave the size out.

j_call	clone_size	d_call	v_call	cdr3_aa	cdr3_nt
TRBJ2-7	once	-	TRBV7-9	CASSPHVDEQYF	TGTGCCAGCAGCCCCCACGTGGACGAGCAGTACTTC
TRBJ2-2	-	TRBD1	TRBV6-5	CASSPGTGGAGELFF	TGTGCCAGCAGTCCCGGGACAGGGGGGGCCGGGGAGCTGTTTTTT
TRBJ2-3	-	TRBD2	TRBV7-9	CASSQRTSETDTQYF	TGTGCCAGCAGCCAGAGGACTAGCGAGACAGATACGCAGTATTTT
TRBJ2-1	-	TRBD2	TRBV6-6	CASSYEAGARYNEQFF	TGTGCCAGCAGTTACGAAGCGGGAGCCCGATACAATGAGCAGTTCTTC
TRBJ2-2	-	-	TRBV29-1	CSVDSPLVTGELFF	TGCAGCGTTGACAGCCCCCTTGTCACCGGGGAGCTGTTTTTT
TRBJ2-7	-	TRBD1	TRBV6-1	CASSVLRQGVYEQYF	TGTGCCAGCAGTGTTCTGAGACAGGGGGTTTACGAGCAGTACTTC
TRBJ2-1	few	-	TRBV7-9	CASSPDSSNEQFF	TGTGCCAGCAGCCCAGACTCAAGCAATGAGCAGTTCTTC
TRBJ2-7	-	-	TRBV28	CASSFSPLYEQYF	TGTGCCAGCAGTTTTTCACCACTCTACGAGCAGTACTTC
TRBJ2-1	-	TRBD2	TRBV7-9	CASSPPSGGSYNEQFF	TGTGCCAGCAGCCCTCCTAGCGGAGGCTCCTACAATGAGCAGTTCTTC
TRBJ1-3	-	-	TRBV10-1	CASSEGGKQSGNTIYF	TGCGCCAGCAGTGAGGGAGGGAAACAATCCGGAAACACCATATATTTT
TRBJ1-2	-	-	TRBV9	CASRPFDSMSDYGYTF	TGTGCCAGCCGCCCCTTCGATAGCATGAGCGACTATGGCTACACCTTC
TRBJ2-3	-	TRBD2	TRBV30	CAWEAGVGDTQYF	TGTGCCTGGGAAGCGGGAGTGGGAGATACGCAGTATTTT
TRBJ1-2	-	-	TRBV10-3	CAISESEGSNYGYTF	TGTGCCATCAGTGAGTCAGAAGGATCAAACTATGGCTACACCTTC
TRBJ2-5	-	-	TRBV12-2	CASRLGRSDETQYF	TGTGCAAGTCGCTTAGGGCGTAGCGACGAGACCCAGTACTTC
TRBJ1-1	-	-	TRBV7-8	CASSLVAGPTEAFF	TGTGCCAGCAGCTTAGTTGCGGGCCCCACTGAAGCTTTCTTT
TRBJ2-3	once	TRBD2	TRBV4-1	CASSQDLASGSTDTQYF	TGCGCCAGCAGCCAAGATCTAGCTAGCGGTAGCACAGATACGCAGTATTTT
TRBJ2-2	-	TRBD2	TRBV5-4	CASSSAGGWGTGELFF	TGTGCCAGCAGCTCGGCGGGAGGATGGGGCACCGGGGAGCTGTTTTTT
TRBJ2-1	-	TRBD2	TRBV27	CASSLHGLGREQFF	TGTGCCAGCAGTCTACACGGACTAGGCCGTGAGCAGTTCTTC
TRBJ2-3	-	-	TRBV25-1	CASSEGLGNTDTQYF	TGTGCCAGCAGTGAAGGGCTGGGGAACACAGATACGCAGTATTTT
TRBJ1-3	-	-	TRBV6-1	CATRQITSGNTIYF	TGTGCCACCCGACAGATCACCTCTGGAAACACCATATATTTT
TRBJ2-1	-	TRBD2	TRBV10-3	CAIRTGTSGLKNNEQFF	TGTGCCATCAGGACCGGGACTAGCGGTCTTAAAAACAATGAGCAGTTCTTC
TRBJ2-1	-	-	TRBV4-1	CASSQNGEGASRNEQFF	TGCGCCAGCAGCCAAAACGGGGAGGGGGCGAGTCGTAATGAGCAGTTCTTC
TRBJ2-7	-	-	TRBV18	CASSEDTNSYEQYF	TGTGCCAGCTCAGAGGACACGAACTCCTACGAGCAGTACTTC
TRBJ2-1	-	TRBD2	TRBV7-9	CASSLVRGRAGNEQFF	TGTGCCAGCAGCTTAGTGCGCGGGAGGGCCGGGAATGAGCAGTTCTTC
TRBJ2-7	-	TRBD1	TRBV27	CASTIAGQGAYEQYF	TGTGCCAGCACAATAGCCGGACAGGGGGCCTACGAGCAGTACTTC
TRBJ2-7	-	-	TRBV6-5	CASSFRDRAYEQYF	TGTGCCAGCAGTTTCCGGGACCGAGCCTACGAGCAGTACTTC
TRBJ2-1	-	TRBD2	TRBV27	CASRVGSGSNNEQFF	TGTGCCAGCAGAGTGGGTAGCGGGAGTAACAATGAGCAGTTCTTC
TRBJ2-7	-	TRBD1	TRBV7-8	CASSPQGSSYEQYF	TGTGCCAGCAGTCCACAGGGGAGCTCCTACGAGCAGTACTTC
TRBJ1-2	-	-	TRBV5-1	CASSSLGGGSNGYTF	TGCGCCAGCAGCTCCTTGGGGGGAGGGTCGAATGGCTACACCTTC
TRBJ2-7	once	-	TRBV27	CASSFLYEQYF	TGTGCCAGCAGTTTCCTCTACGAGCAGTACTTC
TRBJ2-7	-	TRBD1	TRBV4-2	CASSPGTGNPEQYF	TGTGCCAGCAGTCCCGGGACAGGGAATCCCGAGCAGTACTTC
TRBJ2-1	-	-	TRBV6-6	CASSIPKNEQFF	TGTGCCAGCAGTATCCCGAAAAATGAGCAGTTCTTC
TRBJ2-7	-	-	TRBV6-5	CASSYMGSVSYEQYF	TGTGCCAGCAGTTACATGGGCAGCGTATCCTACGAGCAGTACTTC
TRBJ2-7	few	-	TRBV6-5	CASRSEAHEQYF	TGTGCCAGCCGTAGCGAGGCCCACGAGCAGTACTTC
TRBJ2-1	-	TRBD2	TRBV7-8	CASSFPLAGVVNEQFF	TGTGCCAGCAGCTTTCCACTAGCGGGAGTAGTGAATGAGCAGTTCTTC